This T cell receptor beta chain was identified in a study of Ad26.COV2.S vaccination and SARS-CoV-2 variants (dated by TCRdb to about 2021). Turning to the overall study: Vaccine-arm donors came from COV1001, a multicentre, randomized, double-blind, placebo-controlled phase I-IIa trial of Ad26.COV2.S in healthy adults. Ad26.COV2.S was administered intramuscularly at a dose of 5x10^10 or 1x10^11 viral particles, either as one shot or as two shots given 56 days apart. The specificity and breadth of SARS-CoV-2-reactive T cell receptors after Ad26.COV2.S vaccination were assessed by TCRbeta repertoire sequencing. The TCR-sequenced set comprised around 30 samples: some 20 Ad26.COV2.S vaccine recipients, 5 placebo recipients and 8 SARS-CoV-2 convalescent individuals. Trial participants were randomized into five groups of five, in which low-dose or high-dose Ad26.COV2.S was given once or twice, or placebo was given on both occasions. Blinding of investigators to trial group allocation was maintained during experiments and outcome assessment.

The cysteine opens and the phenylalanine closes a CDR3 of 16 amino acids. Of the read, only the CDR3 DNA is kept; its 48 bases are in frame from base 1. The treatment or condition label, read with the paper, signifies: 19 received Ad26.COV2.S at low or high dose, single or two shots; 5 received placebo; per-sample allocation not given. For vaccine and placebo recipients, the sequenced repertoires came from samples collected on day 63 after the first injection. In Cohort 1b, about 27 adults aged 18-55 years were enrolled at a single site in Boston, USA, between 29 July and 7 August 2020. Ad26.COV2.S was a replication-incompetent adenovirus type 26 vector expressing a prefusion-stabilized SARS-CoV-2 spike protein from the original Wuhan strain. General conclusions and limits of the study: Substantial breadth of spike-specific CD8+ and CD4+ T cell responses was reported after vaccination. The authors noted that total T cell responses may have been underestimated by the TCR breadth and depth analyses. The study was not powered to compare responses between vaccine doses or regimens. Ad26.COV2.S recipients had higher spike-specific TCR breadth than placebo recipients (P = 0.0014). Vaccine and placebo recipients had similar non-spike TCR breadth, a finding consistent with the vaccine containing only spike.

The immunoSEQ Assay was the method used to sequence TCRbeta CDR3 regions. After extraction, genomic DNA underwent amplification by bias-controlled multiplex PCR, followed by high-throughput sequencing. The authors' pipeline ran thus. To quantify the absolute abundance of every unique TCRbeta CDR3 region, sequences were collapsed and filtered. T cell fraction was estimated by normalizing TCRbeta template counts to usable DNA, which was measured by amplifying reference genes present in all nucleated cells. Repertoire TCRs were annotated as SARS-CoV-2-specific when V gene, CDR3 amino acid sequence and J gene were exactly matched to a known reactive TCR set. The reference SARS-CoV-2 TCR set came from MIRA and was filtered for enrichment in COVID-19-positive ImmuneCODE repertoires, removing public or cross-reactive TCRs. Using the MIRA antigens, annotated TCRs were further analysed by specific ORF or by position within an ORF. Breadth was defined as annotated unique rearrangements over total unique productive rearrangements; depth was the summed frequency of those rearrangements. TCR breadth was compared between groups using two-sided Wilcoxon rank-sum tests. The table was pulled from immuneACCESS by TCRdb, which kept in-frame rearrangements only. Such tables lose some clones; where checked, under half of the loss comes from unresolved V genes, and the rest has no known cause. That table furnishes V, J and clone size, whereas the DNA furnished D and trimming. Counted in this sample were more than 300,000 clones; 88% of them appeared once. Clones ranked in the top ten supply 6.4% of the sample.

This clone was observed a single time. Its antigen is currently not known. Nothing much larger sits one base from this clone, and base qualities are not available. Sequencing used peripheral blood, obtained in a trial of Ad26.COV2.S vaccine versus placebo. The origin of this receptor is a person between 18 and 65 years old who received the Ad26.COV2.S COVID-19 vaccine or a placebo. The sequence links TRBV21-1 to TRBJ2-1; the table calls TRBD2, which could not be checked here. TRBV21-1 is termed a pseudogene. The CDR3 amino acid sequence is: CASSRDWDYFYNEQFF. The sequence in DNA is TGTGCCAGCAGCAGAGACTGGGACTACTTTTACAATGAGCAGTTCTTC.